These 32 T cell receptor beta chains originate from one sample sequenced in a study of T cell responses to AZD1222 COVID-19 vaccine. Generated by immunoSEQ multiplex PCR, the TCRdb table keeps only in-frame clones and is missing some. Here the sample spans over 130,000 clones, 94% being singletons. Sequenced material: peripheral blood, taken on day 0 of AZD1222 vaccination. The receptor source for this set is an adult in good health.

The rearrangement uses TRBV15 and TRBJ1-4; no clear D. CDR1 and CDR2 from the germline V gene are LNHNV and YYDKDF (reference sequence). This CDR3 contains 12 residues. The V end was cut by 3 bases, the J end by 5 bases, with 4 bases between. CDR3 bases: TGTGCCACCAGCAGCCGGAATGAAAAACTGTTTTTT. Translated, it gives CATSSRNEKLFF.

The chain is built from TRBV5-4 and TRBJ1-4, with D possibly matching TRBD1 (6 bases). The ends were cut back, 0 bases at V and 7 bases at J, with 13 bases in the middle. Germline values: CDR1 SGHNT, CDR2 YYREEE (reference sequence). This CDR3 region has 15 residues. CDR3 in amino acids: CASSLGAGEVEKLFF. CDR3 coding DNA: TGTGCCAGCAGCTTGGGGGCAGGGGAAGTTGAAAAACTGTTTTTT.

The rearrangement links TRBV3-1 (or the pseudogene TRBV3-2) to TRBJ1-5; 8 nucleotides agree with TRBD1. The ends lost 4 bases at V and 10 bases at J; junction bases unmatched: 15. Looked up from germline, CDR1 is LGHDT and CDR2 is YNNKEL (reference sequence). The CDR3 has 16 amino acids. This CDR3 is CASSRMQGAVMGPQHF. The CDR3 region has the DNA TGTGCCAGCAGCCGCATGCAGGGGGCAGTTATGGGACCCCAGCATTTT.

The chain recombines TRBV2 with TRBJ1-5; tentatively, D is TRBD1 (6 bases). Germline CDR1 and CDR2: SNHLY and FYNNEI. This CDR3 region has 17 residues. V lost 5 bases and J 2 bases, leaving 19 bases between the germline ends. This chain's CDR3 is CASSRGTHAGGNQPQHF. Written as DNA, the CDR3 is TGTGCCAGCAGTAGGGGGACTCACGCTGGAGGCAATCAGCCCCAGCATTTT. Together with reference TRBV2 and TRBJ1-5, the CDR3 gives the full variable domain: EPEVTQTPSHQVTQMGQEVILRCVPISNHLYFYWYRQILGQKVEFLVSFYNNEISEKSEIFDDQFSVERPDGSNFTLKIRSTKLEDSAMYFCASSRGTHAGGNQPQHFGDGTRLSIL.

The chain joins TRBV7-3 to TRBJ2-3, with TRBD1 matching over 8 bases. Germline-derived CDR1 and CDR2 are SGHTA and FQGTGA. CDR3 length: 15 residues. The junction had 5 bases not matched to a gene; V was cut back by 3 bases and J by 3 bases. The CDR3 loop is CASSFQGAWTDTQYF. In DNA, the CDR3 is TGTGCCAGCAGCTTCCAGGGGGCTTGGACAGATACGCAGTATTTT.

This chain links TRBV4-1 with TRBJ1-3; D is undetermined. From germline, CDR1 is MGHRA and CDR2 YSYEKL. V was trimmed by 3 bases and J by 8 bases, leaving 8 bases between them. This CDR3 is 12 amino acids long. DNA for the CDR3: TGCGCCAGCAGCCATAGCGGAGACACCATATATTTT. It codes for CASSHSGDTIYF.

V and J are TRBV7-3 and TRBJ1-3; D is undetermined. Trimming left V 5 bases short and J 0 bases short, with 5 bases between. This CDR3 has 13 residues. The germline CDR1 and CDR2 sequences are SGHTA and FQGTGA. CDR3 sequence (DNA): TGTGCCAGCAGCCTAAGCTCTGGAAACACCATATATTTT. Amino acid sequence: CASSLSSGNTIYF.

J is TRBJ1-1 and V is TRBV19; the match to TRBD1 covers 12 bases. CDR1 and CDR2 from the germline V gene are LNHDA and SQIVND (reference sequence). The CDR3 has 14 residues. J lost 2 bases, V lost 8 bases, and 3 bases had no gene match. The DNA of the CDR3 is TGTGCCAGTGGGACAGGGGGCGGAAACACTGAAGCTTTCTTT. Translating gives CASGTGGGNTEAFF.

The V and J genes are TRBV18 and TRBJ1-4; D not certain. Germline-derived CDR1 and CDR2 are KGHSH and LQKENI. The CDR3 contains 13 residues. V lost 0 bases and J lost 8, with 7 bases in between. The CDR3 spells CASSPPLGEKLFF. The CDR3 DNA follows: TGTGCCAGCTCACCACCGCTGGGAGAAAAACTGTTTTTT.

The chain's CDR3 is CASSLEVFYNEQFF. CDR3 nucleotide sequence: TGCGCCAGCAGCTTGGAAGTGTTCTACAATGAGCAGTTCTTC. This chain connects TRBV5-1 to TRBJ2-1, with D unresolved. Per the germline V gene, CDR1 is SGHRS and CDR2 is YFSETQ. The ends were cut back, 0 bases at V and 3 bases at J, with 7 bases in the middle. This CDR3 has 14 amino acids.

The chain joins TRBV15 to TRBJ2-3; 9 positions agree with TRBD1. V was clipped by 5 bases and J by 3 bases; unmatched bases: 12. This CDR3 has 17 amino acids. CDR1 and CDR2 (germline): LNHNV, YYDKDF (reference sequence). The CDR3 loop reads CATSPHPPGQGTDTQYF. DNA for the CDR3: TGTGCCACCAGCCCCCACCCCCCGGGACAGGGAACAGATACGCAGTATTTT.

This clone was observed a single time. This chain links TRBV5-5 with TRBJ1-4; no firm D call. Trimming pared 0 bases from V and 8 bases from J, leaving 14 bases between. This CDR3 comprises 15 residues. Germline V gene sequence: CDR1 SGHKS, CDR2 YYEKEE (reference sequence). The CDR3 reads CASSLVGREGEKLFF. The CDR3 DNA sequence: TGTGCCAGCAGCTTGGTCGGGCGTGAAGGAGAAAAACTGTTTTTT.

V usage is TRBV9 and J usage is TRBJ1-2; possibly TRBD1 for D (5 bases). CDR3 length: 15 amino acids. Germline CDR1 is SGDLS and CDR2 is YYNGEE. V lost 3 bases to trimming and J lost 3 bases, with 15 bases between them. The CDR3 is CASSASWAGDYGYTF. In DNA, the CDR3 is TGTGCCAGCAGCGCCTCCTGGGCGGGGGACTATGGCTACACCTTC.

The rearrangement joins TRBV11-2 to TRBJ2-1, with 8 positions matching TRBD2. The CDR3 length is 16 residues. V trimming: 4 bases; J trimming: 3 bases; junction bases outside the gene matches: 8. In germline, CDR1 is SGHAT, CDR2 FQNNGV. In DNA form, the CDR3 reads TGTGCCAGCAGCTCCAACAGCGGGAGTTACTACAATGAGCAGTTCTTC. The encoded protein is CASSSNSGSYYNEQFF.

The chain has TRBV18 and TRBJ2-5; D is undetermined. The V end lost 5 bases, the J end lost 2 bases, and 12 bases lay between the germline ends. The CDR3 extends over 14 amino acids. Germline CDR1 reads KGHSH; CDR2 reads LQKENI. DNA of the CDR3: TGTGCCAGCTCAGTTTATGGGCAACAAGAGACCCAGTACTTC. This encodes CASSVYGQQETQYF.

Concerning this clone: The junction departs from germline at one end; a sequencing error may be responsible. The V call is TRBV7-6, the J call TRBJ1-2; no clear D gene. The CDR3 extends over 9 amino acids. Germline lookup yields CDR1 SGHVS and CDR2 FNYEAQ. The DNA of the CDR3 is TGTGCCAGCAGCTTAGACGGAGACTTC. Translating gives CASSLDGDF. Complete variable domain (other parts from reference TRBV7-6 and TRBJ1-2): GAGVSQSPRYKVTKRGQDVALRCDPISGHVSLYWYRQALGQGPEFLTYFNYEAQQDKSGLPNDRFSAERPEGSISTLTIQRTEQRDSAMYRCASSLDGDFGSGTRLTVV.

This chain joins TRBV12-5 and TRBJ1-3, with D tentatively TRBD1 (5 bases). This CDR3 spans 18 amino acids. The V gene lost 6 bases and the J gene lost 7 bases, with 28 bases spanning the gap. The V gene's germline CDR1 is LGHNT and CDR2 FRNRAP. CDR3: CASGYTSLTVRPANTIYF. The CDR3 coding sequence is TGTGCTAGTGGCTATACATCCTTGACAGTCCGGCCGGCGAACACCATATATTTT.

This clone has just one count. The V and J genes are TRBV27 and TRBJ1-6; D is unclear. CDR1 MNHEY and CDR2 SMNVEV come from the germline V gene (reference sequence). This CDR3 is 15 amino acids long. V shed 6 bases and J shed 1 base, with 10 bases lying between them. Written as DNA, the CDR3 is TGTGCCAGCAGGCTAACGGGGTCCTATAATTCACCCCTCCACTTT. The encoded protein is CASRLTGSYNSPLHF.

V gene TRBV6-5 combines with J gene TRBJ1-6; maybe TRBD1 (5 bases). V dropped 6 bases and J dropped 8 bases, with 17 bases sitting between them. The CDR3 is 15 residues long. The germline V gene has CDR1 MNHEY and CDR2 SVGAGI. This CDR3 is CASRPGRLGDSPLHF. The CDR3 DNA reads TGTGCCAGCAGACCGGGACGCCTCGGGGATTCACCCCTCCACTTT.

This clone was recorded only once. The gene calls are TRBV2 and TRBJ1-3; TRBD1 is a possible D gene (6 bases). V gave up 4 bases and J gave up 3 bases, with 16 bases separating them. This CDR3 region has 16 residues. Per the germline V gene, CDR1 is SNHLY and CDR2 is FYNNEI. The CDR3 protein is CASSASLRGFGNTIYF. The CDR3 DNA sequence: TGTGCCAGCAGTGCCTCCTTGAGGGGGTTTGGAAACACCATATATTTT.

The chain combines TRBV20-1 with TRBJ1-2; 10 bases line up with TRBD1. Germline CDR1 reads DFQATT; CDR2 reads SNEGSKA (reference sequence). The junction had 3 bases not matched to a gene; V was cut back by 3 bases and J by 5 bases. The CDR3 loop spans 13 amino acids. Here the CDR3 DNA reads TGCAGTGCTAGTGGACAGGGGGGGTATGGCTACACCTTC. Its translation: CSASGQGGYGYTF.

V gene TRBV19 combines with J gene TRBJ1-2; 9 bases map to TRBD1. The CDR3 covers 13 residues. The J segment lost 7 bases and the V segment lost 7 bases, leaving 7 bases of the junction unmatched. Germline CDR1 LNHDA, CDR2 SQIVND (reference sequence). The CDR3 DNA reads TGTGCCAGTAATCCAACAGGGGGCGGTGGCTACACCTTC. This codes for CASNPTGGGGYTF.

This rearrangement joins TRBV6-5 to TRBJ2-2; 7 bases line up with TRBD1. The CDR3 loop spans 15 amino acids. Germline values: CDR1 MNHEY, CDR2 SVGAGI. J was trimmed by 8 bases and V by 2 bases; bases with no gene match: 8. The CDR3 loop is CASSYTQQGVGELFF. CDR3 sequence (DNA): TGTGCCAGCAGTTACACTCAGCAGGGGGTAGGGGAGCTGTTTTTT.

The chain uses TRBV11-3 and TRBJ2-5; TRBD1 agrees at 11 bases. Germline V gene data show CDR1 as SGHNT and CDR2 as YENEEA. V shed 1 base, J shed 5 bases, and the junction held 6 bases outside the gene matches. The CDR3 runs 16 residues. CDR3 nucleotide sequence: TGTGCCAGCAGCTTAGTGGGCCGGGACAGGGGGGAGACCCAGTACTTC. Its protein is CASSLVGRDRGETQYF.

The chain carries TRBV5-4 and TRBJ2-7; 9 nucleotides line up with TRBD1. V lost 2 bases, J lost 5 bases, and 5 bases stayed unmatched. Germline CDR1 and CDR2: SGHNT and YYREEE (reference sequence). There are 14 residues in the CDR3. For the CDR3, the DNA is TGTGCCAGCAGCTTAGGAGGGACAGGGAACGAGCAGTACGTC. It encodes CASSLGGTGNEQYV.

V is TRBV12-3 or TRBV12-4 and J is TRBJ2-1; tentatively, D is TRBD2 (5 bases). V lost 5 bases, J lost 10 bases, and 9 bases lay in between. The CDR3 covers 11 residues. In nucleotides, the CDR3 is TGTGCCAGCAGTCAGTCTAGCGAGCAGTTCTTC. Amino acid sequence: CASSQSSEQFF.

The gene calls are TRBV6-1 and TRBJ1-4; maybe TRBD1 (5 bases). V lost 2 bases to trimming and J lost 10 bases, with 20 bases between them. The CDR3 contains 16 residues. The germline V gene has CDR1 MNHNS and CDR2 SASEGT. The DNA of the CDR3 is TGTGCCAGCAGTGAAAAGACAGTTGCGCCGATTGGAAAACTGTTTTTT. Amino acids: CASSEKTVAPIGKLFF.

This clone was found once. The gene calls are TRBV7-3 and TRBJ2-5; 7 positions agree with TRBD1. J gave up 4 bases and V 5 bases, and 10 bases lay outside the gene matches. This CDR3 comprises 15 residues. The germline gives CDR1 SGHTA, CDR2 FQGTGA. For the CDR3, the DNA is TGTGCCAGCAGCAAAGGGGGCGGGTTGGTAGAGACCCAGTACTTC. Its protein product is CASSKGGGLVETQYF.

A single count supports this clone. This chain uses TRBV30 with TRBJ1-2, with D maybe TRBD1 (6 bases). Trimming removed 1 base from V and 13 bases from J, with 13 bases in between. The length of the CDR3 is 11 residues. The germline V gene has CDR1 GTSNPN and CDR2 SVGIG (reference sequence). CDR3 protein: CAWSATGTITF. The CDR3 nucleotides read TGTGCCTGGAGTGCAACCGGGACAATCACCTTC.

This chain links TRBV3-1 (or the pseudogene TRBV3-2) with TRBJ1-2, with D tentatively TRBD1 (5 bases). The CDR3 contains 16 residues. CDR1 is LGHDT, CDR2 YNNKEL, per germline (reference sequence). V dropped 3 bases and J dropped 3 bases, with 17 bases sitting between them. CDR3 sequence (DNA): TGTGCCAGCAGCCAGGCTCAGGGAACCCTCTACTATGGCTACACCTTC. It codes for CASSQAQGTLYYGYTF.

The chain carries TRBV4-1 and TRBJ2-2, with D possibly being TRBD1 (5 bases). The V gene lost 1 base and the J gene lost 0 bases, with 6 bases spanning the gap. The CDR3 consists of 15 residues. Per the germline V gene, CDR1 is MGHRA and CDR2 is YSYEKL. CDR3: CASSQGQTNTGELFF. The CDR3 region has the DNA TGCGCCAGCAGCCAAGGACAGACGAACACCGGGGAGCTGTTTTTT.

The chain recombines TRBV4-2 with TRBJ1-4, with unresolved D. Per germline, CDR1 LGHNA and CDR2 YNFKEQ. The ends were cut back, 8 bases at V and 4 bases at J, with 14 bases in the middle. There are 14 residues in the CDR3. The CDR3 region is CASAPGRVNEKLFF. The CDR3 DNA follows: TGTGCCAGCGCCCCTGGCAGAGTTAATGAAAAACTGTTTTTT.